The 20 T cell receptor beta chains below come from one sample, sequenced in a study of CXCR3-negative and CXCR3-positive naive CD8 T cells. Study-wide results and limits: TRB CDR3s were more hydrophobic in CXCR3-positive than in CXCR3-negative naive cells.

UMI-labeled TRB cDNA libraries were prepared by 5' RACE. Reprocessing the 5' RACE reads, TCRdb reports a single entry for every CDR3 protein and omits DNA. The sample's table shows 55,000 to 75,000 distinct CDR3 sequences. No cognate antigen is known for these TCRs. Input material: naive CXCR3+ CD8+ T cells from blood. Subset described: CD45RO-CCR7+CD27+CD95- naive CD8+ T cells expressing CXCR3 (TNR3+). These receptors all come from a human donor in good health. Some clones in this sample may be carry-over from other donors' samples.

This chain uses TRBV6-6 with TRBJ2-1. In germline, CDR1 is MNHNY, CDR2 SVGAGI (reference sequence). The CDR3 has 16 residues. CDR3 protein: CASSLAATGTYSEQFF.

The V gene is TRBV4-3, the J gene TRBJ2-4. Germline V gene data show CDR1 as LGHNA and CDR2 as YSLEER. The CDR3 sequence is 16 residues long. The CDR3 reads CASSQEIEAFINIQYF.

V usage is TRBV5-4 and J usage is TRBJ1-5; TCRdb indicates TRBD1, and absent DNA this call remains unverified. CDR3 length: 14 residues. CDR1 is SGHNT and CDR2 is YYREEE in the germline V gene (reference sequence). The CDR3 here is CASSYGQGDQPQHF.

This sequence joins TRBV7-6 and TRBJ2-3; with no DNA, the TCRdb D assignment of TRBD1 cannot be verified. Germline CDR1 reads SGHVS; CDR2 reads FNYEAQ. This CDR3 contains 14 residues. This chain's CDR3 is CASSRRGSTDTQYF.

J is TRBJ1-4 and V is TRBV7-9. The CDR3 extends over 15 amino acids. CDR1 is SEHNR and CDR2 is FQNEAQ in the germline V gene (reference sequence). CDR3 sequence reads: CASSPREGQNEKLFF.

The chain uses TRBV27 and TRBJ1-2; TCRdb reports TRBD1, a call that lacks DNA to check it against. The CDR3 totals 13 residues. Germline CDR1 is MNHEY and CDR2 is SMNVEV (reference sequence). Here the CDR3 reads CASSSPDREGYTF.

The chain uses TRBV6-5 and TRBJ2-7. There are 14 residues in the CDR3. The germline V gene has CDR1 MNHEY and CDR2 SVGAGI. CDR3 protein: CASSYSEGNYEQYF.

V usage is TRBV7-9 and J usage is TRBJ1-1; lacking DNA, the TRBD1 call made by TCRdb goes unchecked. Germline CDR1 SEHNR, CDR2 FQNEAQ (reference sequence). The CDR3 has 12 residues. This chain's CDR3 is CASSLVGAEAFF.

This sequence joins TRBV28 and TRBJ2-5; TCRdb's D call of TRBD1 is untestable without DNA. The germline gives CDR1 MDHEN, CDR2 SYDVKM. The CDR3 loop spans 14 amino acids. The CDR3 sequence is CASSLTGAWETQYF.

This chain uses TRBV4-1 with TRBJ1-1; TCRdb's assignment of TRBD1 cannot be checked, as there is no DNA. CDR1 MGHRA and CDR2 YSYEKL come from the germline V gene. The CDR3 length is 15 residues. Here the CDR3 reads CASSQVQDWNTEAFF.

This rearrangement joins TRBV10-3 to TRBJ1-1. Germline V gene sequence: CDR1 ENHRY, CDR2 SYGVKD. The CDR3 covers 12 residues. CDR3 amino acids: CAIRTENTEAFF.

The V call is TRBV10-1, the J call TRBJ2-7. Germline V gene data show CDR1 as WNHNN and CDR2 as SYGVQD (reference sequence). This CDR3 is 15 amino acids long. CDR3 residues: CASSELSGTWGEQYF.

The CDR3 loop reads CATSRLPGDPLDTQYF. The chain joins TRBV15 to TRBJ2-3; lacking DNA, the TRBD2 call made by TCRdb goes unchecked. The germline V gene encodes CDR1 LNHNV and CDR2 YYDKDF (reference sequence). This CDR3 spans 16 amino acids.

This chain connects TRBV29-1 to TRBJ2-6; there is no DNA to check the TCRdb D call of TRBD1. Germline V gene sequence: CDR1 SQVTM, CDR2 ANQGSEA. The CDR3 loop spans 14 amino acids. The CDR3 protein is CSVLGATGANVLTF.

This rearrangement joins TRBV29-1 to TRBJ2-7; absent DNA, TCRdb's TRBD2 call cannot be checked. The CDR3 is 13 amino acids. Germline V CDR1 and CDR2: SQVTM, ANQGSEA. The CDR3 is CSVESGPAYEQYF.

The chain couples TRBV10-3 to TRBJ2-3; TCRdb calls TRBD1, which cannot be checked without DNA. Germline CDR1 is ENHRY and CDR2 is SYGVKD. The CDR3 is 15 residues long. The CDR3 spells CANKESGGTTDTQYF.

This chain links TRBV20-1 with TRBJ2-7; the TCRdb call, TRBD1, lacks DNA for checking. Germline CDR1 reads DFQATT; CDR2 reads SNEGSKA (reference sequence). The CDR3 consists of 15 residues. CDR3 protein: CSATDRGSSSYEQYF.

CDR3 residues: CASSLRRQENTGELFF. The genes are TRBV28 and TRBJ2-2; absent DNA, TCRdb's TRBD1 call cannot be checked. CDR1 and CDR2 (germline): MDHEN, SYDVKM. CDR3 length: 16 residues. The full variable domain, completed using reference TRBV28 and TRBJ2-2, is DVKVTQSSRYLVKRTGEKVFLECVQDMDHENMFWYRQDPGLGLRLIYFSYDVKMKEKGDIPEGYSVSREKKERFSLILESASTNQTSMYLCASSLRRQENTGELFFGEGSRLTVL.

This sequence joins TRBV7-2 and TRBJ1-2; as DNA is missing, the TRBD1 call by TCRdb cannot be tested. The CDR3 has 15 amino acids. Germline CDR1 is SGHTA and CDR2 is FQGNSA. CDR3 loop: CASSRWDRPNYGYTF.

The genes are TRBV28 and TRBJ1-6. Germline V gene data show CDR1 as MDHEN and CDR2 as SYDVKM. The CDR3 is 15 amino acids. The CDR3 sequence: CASSWALREDSPLHF.